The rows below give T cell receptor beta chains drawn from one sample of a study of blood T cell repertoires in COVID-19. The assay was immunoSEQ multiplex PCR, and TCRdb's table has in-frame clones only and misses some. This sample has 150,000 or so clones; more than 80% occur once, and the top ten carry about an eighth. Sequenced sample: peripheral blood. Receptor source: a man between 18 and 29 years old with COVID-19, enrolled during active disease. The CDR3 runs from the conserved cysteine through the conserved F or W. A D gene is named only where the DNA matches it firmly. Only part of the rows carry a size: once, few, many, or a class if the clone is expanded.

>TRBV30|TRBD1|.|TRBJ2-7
TGTGCCTGGAGTGCTGACAGGGGGTTCTCCTACGAGCAGTACTTC
CAWSADRGFSYEQYF
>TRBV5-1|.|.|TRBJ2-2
TGCGCCAGCACACTCGGGGGTAGCAACACCGGGGAGCTGTTTTTT
CASTLGGSNTGELFF
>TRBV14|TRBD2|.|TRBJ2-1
TGTGCCAGCAGCCTGCTCCTTGGCGGGAGCAATGAGCAGTTCTTC
CASSLLLGGSNEQFF
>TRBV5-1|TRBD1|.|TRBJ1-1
TGCGCCAGCAGCTTGGACAGGGGGCTTAACACTGAAGCTTTCTTT
CASSLDRGLNTEAFF
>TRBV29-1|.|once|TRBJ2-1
TGCAGCGTTGATAGCTTCCAGCGGAGACACAATGAGCAGTTCTTC
CSVDSFQRRHNEQFF
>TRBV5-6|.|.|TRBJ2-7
TGTGCCAGCAGCCTAGGAATCTACGAGCAGTACTTC
CASSLGIYEQYF
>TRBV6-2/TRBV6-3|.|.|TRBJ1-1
TGTGCCAGCAGTCAGGCCCCCCACACTGAAGCTTTCTTT
CASSQAPHTEAFF
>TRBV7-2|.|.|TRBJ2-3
TGTGCCAGCAGCCCTCAGAGGAGCACAGATACGCAGTATTTT
CASSPQRSTDTQYF
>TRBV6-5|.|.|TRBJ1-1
TGTGCCAGCACGTCGAACACTGAAGCTTTCTTT
CASTSNTEAFF
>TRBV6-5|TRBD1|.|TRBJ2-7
TGTGCCAGCAGTAGGAACAGGGGGCGCGACGGCGAGCAGTACTTC
CASSRNRGRDGEQYF
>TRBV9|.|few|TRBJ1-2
TGTGCCAGCAGCCCAACGGGAAACTATGGCTACACCTTC
CASSPTGNYGYTF
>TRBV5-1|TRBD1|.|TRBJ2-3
TGCGCCAGCAGCTTTGGACAGGCCTTCACAGATACGCAGTATTTT
CASSFGQAFTDTQYF
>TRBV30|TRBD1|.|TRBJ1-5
TGTGCCTGGAACCAGGGGGCAAGTCAGCCCCAGCATTTT
CAWNQGASQPQHF
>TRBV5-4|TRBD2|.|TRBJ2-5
TGTGCCAGCAGCCCTAAGGGGCTAGCGGGAGGGGGGCAAGAGACCCAGTACTTC
CASSPKGLAGGGQETQYF
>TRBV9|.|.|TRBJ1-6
TGTGCCAGCAGCTATCGACCCGGCGGGTCCTATAATTCACCCCTCCACTTT
CASSYRPGGSYNSPLHF
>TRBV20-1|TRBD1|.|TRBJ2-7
TGCAGTGCTAGTTGGCCGGGACAGGGGGCTGCCTACGAGCAGTACTTC
CSASWPGQGAAYEQYF
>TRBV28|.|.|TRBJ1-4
TGTGCCAGCAGCGCGTCTACAGGCCAGGGGTTGGGTGAAAAACTGCTTTTT
CASSASTGQGLGEKLLF
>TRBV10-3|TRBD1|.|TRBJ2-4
TGTGCCATCAGTGGACACACAACAGGGGGCCAAAACATTCAGTACTTC
CAISGHTTGGQNIQYF
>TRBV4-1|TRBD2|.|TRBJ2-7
TGCGCCAGCAGCACCTACCGAGCGGGAGTCAACGAGCAGTACTTC
CASSTYRAGVNEQYF
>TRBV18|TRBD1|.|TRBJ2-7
TGTGCCAGCTCACCGGGACAGGTTCAGTACTTC
CASSPGQVQYF
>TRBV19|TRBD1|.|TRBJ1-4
TGTGCCAGTAGTGACCCCAGGGGGACGACTAATGAAAAACTGCTTTTT
CASSDPRGTTNEKLLF
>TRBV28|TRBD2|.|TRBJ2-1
TGTGCCAGCAGTGAAACTAGCGGGGCCTACAATGAGCAGTTCTTC
CASSETSGAYNEQFF
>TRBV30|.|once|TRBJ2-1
TGTGCCTGGAGCAACGGACTCGTCTCCAGAAATGAGCAGTTCTTC
CAWSNGLVSRNEQFF
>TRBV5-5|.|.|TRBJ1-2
TGTGCCAGCAGCTTGGACTGGGGAGTCATCGGCTATGGCTACACCTTC
CASSLDWGVIGYGYTF
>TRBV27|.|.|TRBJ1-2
TGTGCCAGCAGCCCCAGCGGGGGGGACCTCCTCCCTCCCCACTACTATGGCTACACCTTC
CASSPSGGDLLPPHYYGYTF
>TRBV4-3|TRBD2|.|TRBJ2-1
TGCGCCAGCAGCCAAGAGAGGTGGACTAGCGGGGGCAGTGAGCAGTTCTTC
CASSQERWTSGGSEQFF
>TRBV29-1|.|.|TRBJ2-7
TGCAGCGTTGCGGGAGTCCTCTCCTACGAGCAGTACTTC
CSVAGVLSYEQYF
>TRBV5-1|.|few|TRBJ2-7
TGCGCCAGCAGGACAGCTCAGAGCTCCTACGAGCAGTACTTC
CASRTAQSSYEQYF
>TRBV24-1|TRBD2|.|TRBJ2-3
TGTGCCACCAGTGAACCTAGCGGTAGCACAGATACGCAGTATTTT
CATSEPSGSTDTQYF
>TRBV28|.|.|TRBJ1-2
TGTGCCAGCAGTTTATCTACTTCTAACTATGGCTACACCTTC
CASSLSTSNYGYTF
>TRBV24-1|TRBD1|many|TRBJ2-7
TGTGCCACCAACAGGGGGAGCTCCTACGAGCAGTACTTC
CATNRGSSYEQYF
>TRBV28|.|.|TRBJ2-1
TGTGCCAGCAGTTTATACGAGGGGGGGCGAGGCAATGAGCAGTTCTTC
CASSLYEGGRGNEQFF
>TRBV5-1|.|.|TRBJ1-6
TGCGCCAGCAGCCCTCAGCGGGGCTCCTATAATTCACCCCTCCACTTT
CASSPQRGSYNSPLHF
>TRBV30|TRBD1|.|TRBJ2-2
TGTGCCGGGACAGGTTTTAACACCGGGGAGCTGTTTTTT
CAGTGFNTGELFF
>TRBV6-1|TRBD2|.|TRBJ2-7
TGTGCCAGCAGTGAAGAGGGCAGGTACCTAGCGGGAGTAGGCGAGCAGTACTTC
CASSEEGRYLAGVGEQYF
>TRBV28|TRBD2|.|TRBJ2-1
TGTGCCAGCAGGAACCCCTTACTAGCGCTCTCCTACAATGAGCAGTTCTTC
CASRNPLLALSYNEQFF
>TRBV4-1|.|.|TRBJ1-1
TGCGCCAGCAGCCAAGGGGGCAGAGAAGCTTTCTTT
CASSQGGREAFF
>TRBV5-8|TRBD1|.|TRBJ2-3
TGTGCCAGCAGCCCGGGACAGGCGCACACAGATACGCAGTATTTT
CASSPGQAHTDTQYF
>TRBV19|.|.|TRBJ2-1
TGTGCCAGTAGTATAGTAGCGTTCAATGAGCAGTTCTTC
CASSIVAFNEQFF
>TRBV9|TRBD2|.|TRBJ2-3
TGTGCCAGTACCGAGGGGCTAGCGGCGAATACGCAGTATTTT
CASTEGLAANTQYF
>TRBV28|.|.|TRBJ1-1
TGTGCCAGCAGCGGTGAAGTACCCTTCTTACAGCAGACGAACACTGAAGCTTTCTTT
CASSGEVPFLQQTNTEAFF
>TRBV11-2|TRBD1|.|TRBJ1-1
TGTGCCAGCAGCCCGTCACAGGGGGCGCGAACTGAAGCTTTCTTT
CASSPSQGARTEAFF
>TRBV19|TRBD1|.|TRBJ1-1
TGTGCCAGTAGTATAGATCCATGGACAGGGATCGCTGAAGCTTTCTTT
CASSIDPWTGIAEAFF
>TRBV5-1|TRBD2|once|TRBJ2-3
TGCGCCAGCAGCTTATTGGGTCTAGCGGGAGTTTCTGGCACAGATACGCAGTATTTT
CASSLLGLAGVSGTDTQYF
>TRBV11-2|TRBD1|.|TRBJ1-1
TGTGCCAGCAGCTCACTCGTGACAGGGGAAGCTTTCTTT
CASSSLVTGEAFF
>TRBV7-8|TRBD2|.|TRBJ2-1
TGTGCCAGCAGCTTACAGAGCGGGAGAAGTTACAATGAGCAGTTCTTC
CASSLQSGRSYNEQFF
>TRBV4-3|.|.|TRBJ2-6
TGCGCCAGCAGCCTCCCCCCCGGGTCTGGGGCCAACGTCCTGACTTTC
CASSLPPGSGANVLTF
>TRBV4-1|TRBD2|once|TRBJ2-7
TGCGCCAGCAGCCAAGAGACTAGCGGGAGGTCGTTCTACGAGCAGTACTTC
CASSQETSGRSFYEQYF
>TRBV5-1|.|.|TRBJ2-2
TGCGCCAGCAGCTTGGCAGCGGGTAGATCGAACACCGGGGAGCTGTTTTTT
CASSLAAGRSNTGELFF
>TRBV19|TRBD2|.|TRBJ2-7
TGTGCCAGTGCTTGGACTAGCTCTGACGAGCAGTACTTC
CASAWTSSDEQYF
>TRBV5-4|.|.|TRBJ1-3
TGTGCCAGCAGCGCATGGGCGGACAGAGCTGGAAACACCATATATTTT
CASSAWADRAGNTIYF
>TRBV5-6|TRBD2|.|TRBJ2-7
TGTGCCAGCAGCTCCGGACTAGCGCGGGAGCAGTACTTC
CASSSGLAREQYF
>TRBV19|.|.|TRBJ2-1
TGTGCCAGTAGTATAGTGAGTTCCAATGAGCAGTTCTTC
CASSIVSSNEQFF
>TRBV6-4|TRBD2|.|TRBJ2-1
TGTGCCAGCAGCCCGGGACTAGCGTATGATAATGAGCAGTTCTTC
CASSPGLAYDNEQFF
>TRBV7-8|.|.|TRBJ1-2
TGTGCCAGCAGCGCTCGGACAATGGACTATGGCTACACCTTC
CASSARTMDYGYTF